This TCR beta chain was identified in a study of shared clonotypes between healthy human individuals (dated by TCRdb to about 2020). Concerning the study at large: Three men and a couple of women, aged 18 to 49 years, made up the cohort. For each donor, CD4 naive and CD4 memory were each run on three plates, CD8 naive on two plates, and CD8 memory on one plate. To estimate repertoire size and how much clonotype sharing occurs between individuals, the study deeply sequenced the blood TCR repertoires of several healthy adults. To increase sequencing depth and limit assay-specific biases, different laboratories used diverse techniques to prepare libraries and sequence TCR repertoires. Each donor's leukapheresis produced roughly between roughly 0.94 and 9.5 billion PBMCs.

The cysteine opens and the phenylalanine closes a CDR3 of 12 amino acids. Only CDR3 DNA remains: 36 bases, in frame from the first base. Based on the germline V gene, the CDR1 and CDR2 sequences are SGHRS and YFSETQ. V loses 5 bases of germline sequence and J loses 10 bases, and the interval between the two ends is 12 bases. Paper-wide results and their limitations: Sharing across a few donors was observed for about 5% of naive CD4, 3.5% of naive CD8, about 2.3% of memory CD4, and roughly 0.4% of memory CD8 clonotypes. Estimated clonotype richness was generally larger for naive than for memory subsets. Because the study included a small number of donors, the genetic and exposure-history diversity represented was limited. Even with the large sequencing depth, rarefaction of the sorted-subset datasets indicated that sequencing was incomplete. Sampling was restricted to blood, and TCR repertoires in tissue are likely to differ from TCR repertoires in blood. Based on pairwise subsampling, the degree of clonotype sharing among donors was expected to be affected by sequencing depth. Compared with non-shared clonotypes, the clonotypes found in all four sorted-subset donors had higher generation probabilities.

As concerns this clone: Its antigen is unknown. One base away there is no much larger clone; base qualities are not given.

Donors were healthy HIV-negative adults with no recently reported acute infections or vaccinations. Every donor was a Caucasian adult living in Nashville, Tennessee, USA. Magnetic negative selection was used to enrich CD4+ T cells, after which naive cells were positively selected on CD45RA and the negative fraction became the memory subset. Blood was collected by leukapheresis, and PBMCs were isolated by Ficoll-Histopaque density gradient centrifugation and then cryopreserved in liquid nitrogen vapor phase. Analytical flow cytometry was used to check the purity and quantity of every magnetically sorted T cell population. Each sorted fraction had its genomic DNA isolated and then quantified by UV absorbance on a Nanodrop 2000c. TCR CDR3 regions were amplified from genomic DNA by multiplex PCR using the deep immunoSEQ assay. Extracted genomic DNA from each cell subset was spread evenly across all wells of several immunoSEQ 96-well plates, with each plate serving as a replicate. For sorted subsets, about 0.2 ug genomic DNA, equal to tens of thousands of T cell genomes, was loaded into each replicate PCR. Purified libraries were measured with a Qubit 3.0 fluorometer, size-checked on a Bioanalyzer 2100, and measured again with the KAPA Library Quantification kit. Every immunoSEQ 96-well plate was sequenced on a dedicated single-read 150-cycle Illumina NextSeq 550 flow cell. The original pipeline was this. Because the immunoSEQ output included only junctional sequences and no quality scores, the filtering could not be the same as the filtering used for full-length reads. Sequences were annotated with PyIR, a Python wrapper for IgBLAST v1.9, using IMGT germline references to assign V/J genes and CDR3. Any read was removed if the V/J assignment was weak (E-value above 1e-6), the CDR3 was missing, or the read contained stop codons, out-of-frame junctions, or ambiguous translated residues. V3J clonotypes were defined as sequences sharing an identical inferred V gene, J gene, and CDR3 amino acid sequence. The percentage overlap between two repertoires was calculated by dividing the number of shared unique clonotypes by the size of the smaller repertoire. Richness of each repertoire was evaluated using RTK rarefaction, the Chao1 estimator, and Recon v2.1 estimates of unobserved clonotypes. Generation probabilities for all TCRbeta clonotypes obtained by the gDNA method from a handful of donors were computed using OLGA. Drawn from immuneACCESS, this table holds only the in-frame rearrangements with V and J called that TCRdb kept. Clones are partly lost; checked studies trace under half to an unresolved V gene and leave the rest unexplained. D and trimming come from the DNA, and the V and J calls and clone size come from that table. This sample has approximately 2,000,000 clones in its table, and about nine tenths of those were observed once. In total, the top ten clones hold roughly 0.34% of the sample.

Sequencing input: naive CD4+ T cells from PBMCs. The cell subset or site tag for this specimen amounts to: CD45RA+ positively selected. This chain is built from TRBV5-1 and TRBJ2-2; no D gene is confidently identified. This TCR derives from a young man in good health. Some clones in this sample may be carry-over from other donors' samples. The base sequence is TGCGCCAGCAGGATCTTGGGCGAGGAGCTGTTTTTT. Its translation reads: CASRILGEELFF.